This T cell receptor (beta chain) was sequenced in a study of metastatic and nonmetastatic thyroid tumors. No treatment of any kind had been given to any patient before thyroid surgery. The V gene's germline CDR1 is LNHDA and CDR2 SQIVND (reference sequence). This CDR3 comprises 17 residues. Remarks on this clone: A junction end diverges from the germline sequence, so it may reflect a read error.

From the PCR reads, TCRdb re-called clones with MiXCR. Altogether about 20,000 clones are present, roughly 31% being singletons, with the ten largest covering around 14%. Specimen: blood. This chain uses TRBV19 with TRBJ1-4; D is ambiguous. This receptor was obtained from a female donor with papillary thyroid cancer or a benign thyroid nodule (not recorded which). Some clones in this sample may be carry-over from other donors' samples. DNA for the CDR3: TGTGCCACGACCAATTACGGGATGGGTCCAACTAATGAAAAACCGTTTTTT. Its translation: CATTNYGMGPTNEKPFF.